A few counts support the clone carrying this T cell receptor (beta chain). What it binds is not known. Breast cancer patients provided tissue from their axillary draining lymph nodes. These data belong to a study of breast tumors, draining lymph nodes, adjacent tissues. Study conclusions and caveats: Tumor TCR diversity was below lymph nodes but above nontumor tissue. Data fit most tumor T cells coming from lymph node, expanding in tumor. Luminal-like breast cancer showed significantly greater tumor-nontumor repertoire similarity than basal-like breast cancer did.

CDR3 length: 15 amino acids. Trimming removed 0 bases from V and 5 bases from J; junction bases left unmatched: 4. CDR1 is MNHEY, CDR2 SVGEGT, per germline. TCRdb fed the multiplex PCR reads into MiXCR, producing one record per CDR3 protein. Of roughly 80,000 distinct CDR3 sequences in the sample, approximately 19% were seen once. The chain recombines TRBV6-2 or TRBV6-3 with TRBJ2-1; 7 bases fit TRBD2. The clonotype was recovered from a female donor with breast cancer. Some clones in this sample may be carry-over from other donors' samples. Sequences were obtained from axillary lymph node tissue. CDR3 loop: CASSYSGLADNEQFF. The CDR3 DNA follows: TGTGCCAGCAGTTACTCGGGCCTAGCGGACAATGAGCAGTTCTTC.